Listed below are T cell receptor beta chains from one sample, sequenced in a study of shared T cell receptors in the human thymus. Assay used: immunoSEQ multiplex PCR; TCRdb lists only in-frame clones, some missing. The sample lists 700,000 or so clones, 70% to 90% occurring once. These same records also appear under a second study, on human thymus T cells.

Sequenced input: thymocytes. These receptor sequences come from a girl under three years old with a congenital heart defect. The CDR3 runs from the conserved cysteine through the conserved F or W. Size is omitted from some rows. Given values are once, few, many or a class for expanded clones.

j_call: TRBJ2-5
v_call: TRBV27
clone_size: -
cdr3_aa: CASSLLPRGETQYF

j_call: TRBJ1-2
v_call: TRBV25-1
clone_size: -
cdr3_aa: CASSVGVAGLNSGYTF

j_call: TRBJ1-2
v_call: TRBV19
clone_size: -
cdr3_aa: CASSPGLIYGYTF

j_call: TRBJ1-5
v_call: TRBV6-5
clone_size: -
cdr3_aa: CASSSTGSNQPQHF

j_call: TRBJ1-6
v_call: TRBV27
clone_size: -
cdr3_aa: CASSFRVDGNLGAYNSPLHF

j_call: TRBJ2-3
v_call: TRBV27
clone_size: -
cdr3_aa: CASSSRLAGGNTDTQYF

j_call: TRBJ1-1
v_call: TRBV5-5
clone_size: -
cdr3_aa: CASSLTGGTEAFF

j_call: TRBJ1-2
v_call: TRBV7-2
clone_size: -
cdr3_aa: CASSLAGRGLNYGYTF

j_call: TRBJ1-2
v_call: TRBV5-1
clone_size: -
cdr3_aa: CASSLQGSDYGYTF

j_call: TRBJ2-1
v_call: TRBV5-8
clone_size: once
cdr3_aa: CASSLSEQFF

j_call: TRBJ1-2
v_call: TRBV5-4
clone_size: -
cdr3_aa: CASSLRTETYGYTF

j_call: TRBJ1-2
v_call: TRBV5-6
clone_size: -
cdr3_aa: CASASLDGQQFFWGYTF

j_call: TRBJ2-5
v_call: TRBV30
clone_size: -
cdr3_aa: CAWSVHSTSGDQETQYF

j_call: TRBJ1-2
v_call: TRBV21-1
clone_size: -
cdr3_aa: CASSDDRGVHGYTF

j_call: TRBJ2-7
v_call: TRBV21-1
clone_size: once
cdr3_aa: CASSKVRGPKTYEQYF

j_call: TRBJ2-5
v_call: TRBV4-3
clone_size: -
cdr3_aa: CASSQGAGDETQYF

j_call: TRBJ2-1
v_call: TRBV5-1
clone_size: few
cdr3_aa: CASSLVESDEQFF

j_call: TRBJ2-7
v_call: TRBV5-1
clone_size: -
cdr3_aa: CASSLVGVILNEQYF

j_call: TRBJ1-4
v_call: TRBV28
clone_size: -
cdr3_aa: CASRLGDPGQAGTNEKLFF

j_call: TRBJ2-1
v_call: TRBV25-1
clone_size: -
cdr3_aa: CASSGSRGYNEQFF

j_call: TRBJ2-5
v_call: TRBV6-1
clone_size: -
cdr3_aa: CASSERLWVVSPREETQYF

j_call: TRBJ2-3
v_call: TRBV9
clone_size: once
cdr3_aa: CASSVASSTDTQYF

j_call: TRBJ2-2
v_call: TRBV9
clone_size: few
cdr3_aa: CASSVGLPTGELFF

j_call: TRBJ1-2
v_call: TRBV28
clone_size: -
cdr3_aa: CASIKLGRYGYTF

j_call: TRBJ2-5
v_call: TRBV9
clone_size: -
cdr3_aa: CASSVGWRGREETQYF

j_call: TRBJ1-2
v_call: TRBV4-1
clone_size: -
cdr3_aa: CASSHLLGSFNYGYTF

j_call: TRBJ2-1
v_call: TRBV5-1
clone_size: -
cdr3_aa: CASRIYREYNEQFF

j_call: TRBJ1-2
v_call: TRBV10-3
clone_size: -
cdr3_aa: CAISESSGGCYGYTF

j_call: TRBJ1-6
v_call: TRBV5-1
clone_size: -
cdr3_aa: CASSLSGTGHSPLHF